This TCR beta chain was sequenced during a study of shared clonotypes between healthy human individuals. Points from the study as a whole: Memory subsets generally showed lower estimated richness than naive subsets.

This table comes from immunoSEQ multiplex PCR, and its TCRdb copy is limited to in-frame clones, with some not included. The sample contains about 1.1 million clones, approximately 75% of which appear only once. This clone was seen a few times. Its target is unknown. Germline V lookup: CDR1 SQVTM, CDR2 ANQGSEA. CDR3 length equals 15 residues. V shed 5 bases and J 3 bases; nucleotides not matched to a gene: 6. This chain joins TRBV29-1 and TRBJ2-1; TRBD2 matches at 11 bases. The sequencing sample was made of memory CD4+ T cells from PBMCs. Subset: CD45RA-negative fraction. The receptor was isolated from a man younger than 35 in good health. Some clones in this sample may be carry-over from other donors' samples. The CDR3 region is CSVTGTSGNYNEQFF. The CDR3 nucleotides are TGCAGCGTTACGGGGACTAGCGGCAACTACAATGAGCAGTTCTTC.